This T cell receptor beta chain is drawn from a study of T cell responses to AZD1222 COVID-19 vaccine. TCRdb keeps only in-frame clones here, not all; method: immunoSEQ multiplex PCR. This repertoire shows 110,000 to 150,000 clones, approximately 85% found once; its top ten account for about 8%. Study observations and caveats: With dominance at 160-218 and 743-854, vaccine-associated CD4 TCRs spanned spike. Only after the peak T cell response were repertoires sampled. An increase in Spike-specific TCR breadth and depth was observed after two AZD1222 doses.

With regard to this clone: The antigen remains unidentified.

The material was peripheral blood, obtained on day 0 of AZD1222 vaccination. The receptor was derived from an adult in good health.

As DNA, the CDR3 is TGTGCCAGCAGCATTACGCGGACAGGAAGGGGAAACACCATATATTTT. Translated: CASSITRTGRGNTIYF. This chain connects TRBV21-1 to TRBJ1-3; the D segment call TRBD1 is taken from the table without a DNA check. TRBV21-1 corresponds to a pseudogene. The CDR3 runs 16 residues.